The clone carrying this T cell receptor (beta chain) was detected many times. The data originate from a study of T cells after yellow fever vaccination. V was trimmed by 6 bases and J by 4 bases, leaving 12 bases between them. CDR1 DFQATT and CDR2 SNEGSKA come from the germline V gene (reference sequence). The CDR3 totals 12 residues. TCRdb ran MiXCR on the 5' RACE reads and lists one entry per CDR3 protein. The data contain about 300,000 distinct CDR3 sequences, less than 9.5% of them singletons. The specimen comprised CD4+ T cells sorted from PBMCs, sampled 5 days after the yellow fever booster vaccination. The J gene is TRBJ2-5, the V gene TRBV20-1; D is possibly TRBD1 (7 bases). This receptor was taken from a man between 18 and 29 years old who received the YFV17D yellow fever vaccine. The CDR3: CSAAQGGETQYF. The CDR3 DNA reads TGCAGTGCCGCCCAGGGGGGAGAGACCCAGTACTTC.